This T cell receptor (beta chain) was sequenced during a study of vaccination and CD4 T cells after COVID-19. Whole-study context: Cultures that served as controls received a CEFX pool, an HIV-1 Nef pool, or no peptide. Study-wide points: Early post-infection timepoints were missing, and relatively few convalescent patients were studied.

Concerning this clonotype: The target antigen is unknown.

The study sequenced cultured CD4+ T cell DNA using the Oncomine TCR Beta short-read assay. From CD4+ T cells that had been cultured, genomic DNA was extracted. TCRdb independently ran MiXCR on the PCR reads; one entry per CDR3 protein. In the table there are around 20,000 distinct CDR3 sequences, less than 40% of which are singletons. Germline CDR1 reads MGHRA; CDR2 reads YSYEKL. V gave up 4 bases and J gave up 1 base; unmatched junction bases: 9. CDR3 length: 16 residues. Sample time point: late sampling 161 to 241 days after vaccination in a few convalescent patients. The treatment: roughly nine-day PBMC culture with coronavirus spike peptide pools or control peptides (ViraFEST assay).

The origin of this receptor is a human donor who had recovered from COVID-19. The chain joins TRBV4-1 to TRBJ2-5; 7 nucleotides align to TRBD1. The sequences come from CD4+ T cells from blood, cultured in vitro, collected about 7 months after SARS-CoV-2 vaccination. In nucleotides, the CDR3 is TGCGCCAGCAGCCGCGACCTTGGGACAGTCCAAGAGACCCAGTACTTC. This sequence encodes CASSRDLGTVQETQYF.